The following is a T cell receptor (beta chain) sequence with its context. The data originate from a study of technical replicates of blood from a handful of donors. Per the germline V gene, CDR1 is KGHSH and CDR2 is LQKENI. V dropped 5 bases and J dropped 3; count of bases not matched to a gene: 3. The CDR3 contains 14 residues. Repertoires were generated with immunoSEQ multiplex PCR, while TCRdb's copy carries only in-frame clones and drops some. Of more than 90,000 clones listed, around 95% are singletons. This clonotype originated in a human donor in good health. Sequencing input: T cells isolated from PBMCs. The rearrangement uses TRBV18 and TRBJ2-7, with 11 positions matching TRBD2. CDR3 sequence reads: CASSGGLAGYEQYF. CDR3 nucleotide sequence: TGTGCCAGCTCAGGAGGACTAGCGGGCTACGAGCAGTACTTC.